The 17 T cell receptor beta chains below come from one sample, sequenced in a study of regulatory T cells in long-lasting Graves disease (dated by TCRdb to the early 2020s). Read against the paper, the sample's time point label means: persistent/refractory GD, antithyroid drugs over 5 years with positive TRAb. For both TCR sequencing and RNA sequencing, RNA was extracted from PBMCs using TRIzol. The library was generated by multiplex PCR. The sequencer listed for this sample is Illumina HiSeq 4000. CDR3 regions were amplified by Arm-PCR with iRepertoire HTBI primers to construct TCR beta libraries. TCRdb reran the public reads through fastp at Q25 and MiXCR, keeping productive beta chains. Identical CDR3 proteins give one entry, which carries the most common genes and DNA. For this sample the table gives a few hundred thousand distinct CDR3 sequences, of which 23% were detected only once. The ten most abundant clones make up 26% of the sample.

Sequenced material: peripheral blood mononuclear cells (PBMCs), taken when the disease was refractory, from a patient treated with antithyroid drugs. Every receptor here comes from a female donor with Graves disease.

The chain has TRBV19 and TRBJ1-1, with D possibly being TRBD1 (5 bases). Germline CDR1 is LNHDA and CDR2 is SQIVND (reference sequence). The CDR3 sequence is 17 residues long. The germline V and J ends were trimmed by 6 bases and 2 bases, with 22 bases remaining between them. CDR3 protein: CASRRTSGGPPNTEAFF. CDR3 nucleotides: TGTGCCAGTAGACGCACTTCGGGGGGTCCCCCCAACACTGAAGCTTTCTTT. Full variable domain (rest looked up from reference TRBV19 and TRBJ1-1): DGGITQSPKYLFRKEGQNVTLSCEQNLNHDAMYWYRQDPGQGLRLIYYSQIVNDFQKGDIAEGYSVSREKKESFPLTVTSAQKNPTAFYLCASRRTSGGPPNTEAFFGQGTRLTVV.

V gene TRBV6-1 combines with J gene TRBJ1-1; unclear D gene. Germline V gene data show CDR1 as MNHNS and CDR2 as SASEGT. Trimming took 3 bases from V and 4 from J, leaving 9 bases between them. The CDR3 length is 13 residues. In DNA, the CDR3 is TGTGCCAGCAGTGACTCCGGGATCACTGAAGCTTTCTTT. Amino acids: CASSDSGITEAFF.

This chain uses TRBV5-6 with TRBJ2-2; a weak D match, TRBD2 (5 bases). The length of the CDR3 is 15 residues. Germline V gene data show CDR1 as SGHDT and CDR2 as YYEEEE. V shed 2 bases and J shed 0 bases, with 8 bases lying between them. CDR3: CASSFAGPNTGELFF. CDR3 DNA: TGTGCCAGCAGCTTTGCGGGTCCGAACACCGGGGAGCTGTTTTTT.

This clonotype has a count of ten or more. The chain links TRBV14 to TRBJ1-6; D is unclear. The CDR3 sequence is 13 residues long. Germline assignment: CDR1 SGHDN and CDR2 FVKESK. V was clipped by 1 base and J by 9 bases, with 7 bases between them. The CDR3: CASSQVRASPLHF. For the CDR3, the DNA is TGTGCCAGCAGCCAAGTCCGGGCTTCACCCCTCCACTTT.

The rearrangement links TRBV29-1 to TRBJ1-1; D not resolved. V lost 2 bases and J lost 9, with 7 bases in between. CDR3 length: 10 residues. Germline V lookup: CDR1 SQVTM, CDR2 ANQGSEA. CDR3: CSVENPKAFF. DNA for the CDR3: TGCAGCGTTGAAAACCCTAAAGCTTTCTTT.

This clonotype was counted between two and nine times. V and J are TRBV6-1 and TRBJ1-3; D gene ambiguous. Per the germline V gene, CDR1 is MNHNS and CDR2 is SASEGT. This CDR3 region has 15 residues. The V and J ends lost 10 bases and 7 bases respectively, with 23 bases between them. This chain's CDR3 is CATNLSSIIRNTIYF. In DNA form, the CDR3 reads TGTGCCACCAACCTCTCATCGATCATCCGCAACACCATATATTTT.

The sample holds a few counts of this clonotype. This chain links TRBV7-9 with TRBJ1-1; 9 bases fit TRBD1. There are 16 residues in the CDR3. Germline-derived CDR1 and CDR2 are SEHNR and FQNEAQ (reference sequence). With 5 bases clipped from V and 4 bases from J, the junction kept 11 bases outside the gene matches. DNA for the CDR3: TGTGCCAGCAGCGGACCGGGACAGGGTTTTTCCACTGAAGCTTTCTTT. Amino acid sequence: CASSGPGQGFSTEAFF.

The gene calls are TRBV20-1 and TRBJ2-5; D is possibly TRBD1 or TRBD2 (6 bases each). This CDR3 has 11 amino acids. Trimming shortened V by 7 bases and J by 2 bases, and 8 bases separated the two germline ends. Germline V lookup: CDR1 DFQATT, CDR2 SNEGSKA (reference sequence). CDR3 sequence reads: CSGGAQETQYF. For the CDR3, the DNA is TGCAGTGGGGGGGCTCAAGAGACCCAGTACTTC.

This clonotype was seen only a few times. V gene TRBV28 combines with J gene TRBJ2-1, with 11 bases lining up with TRBD2. The germline gives CDR1 MDHEN, CDR2 SYDVKM. Unmatched junction bases numbered 7, after V lost 8 bases and J lost 4 bases. The CDR3 covers 15 residues. In nucleotides, the CDR3 is TGTGCCAGCTTGGGGGGGACTAGCGGTTACAATGAGCAGTTCTTC. It is translated as CASLGGTSGYNEQFF.

The chain combines TRBV28 with TRBJ1-3; 7 bases are a match to TRBD1. The CDR3 has 20 residues. The V gene end was trimmed by 3 bases and the J gene end by 0 bases; junction bases not matched to a gene: 17. CDR1 and CDR2 from the germline V gene are MDHEN and SYDVKM. In DNA form, the CDR3 reads TGTGCCAGCAGTTTGCTTGGAGGGGGACAGCACAACCCCTCTGGAAACACCATATATTTT. Its translation: CASSLLGGGQHNPSGNTIYF.

This clonotype was found a few times. V and J are TRBV30 and TRBJ1-6; the match to TRBD1 covers 8 bases. This CDR3 has 15 amino acids. Germline CDR1 and CDR2: GTSNPN and SVGIG (reference sequence). The V gene end was trimmed by 2 bases and the J gene end by 7 bases; junction bases not matched to a gene: 7. CDR3 nucleotide sequence: TGTGCCTGGAGTTCCCGGGACAGGTTAAATTCACCCCTCCACTTT. Amino acids: CAWSSRDRLNSPLHF.

This chain uses TRBV7-9 with TRBJ2-3; D is unresolved. Germline-derived CDR1 and CDR2 are SEHNR and FQNEAQ (reference sequence). The ends were cut back, 6 bases at V and 2 bases at J, with 18 bases in the middle. This CDR3 has 16 amino acids. Written as DNA, the CDR3 is TGTGCCAGCAGGGAACCGCGGTCTGCCACCACAGATACGCAGTATTTT. It is translated as CASREPRSATTDTQYF.

This clonotype has just a few counts. The chain couples TRBV7-2 to TRBJ1-1; tentative D call: TRBD1 (6 bases). The germline V gene encodes CDR1 SGHTA and CDR2 FQGNSA. Trimming removed 4 bases from V and 1 base from J, with 16 bases in between. The CDR3 covers 16 residues. This CDR3 is CASSSIRQVRNTEAFF. CDR3 sequence (DNA): TGTGCCAGCAGCTCAATCAGACAGGTCCGGAACACTGAAGCTTTCTTT.

The chain combines TRBV5-1 with TRBJ2-3; 7 bases are shared with TRBD2. Germline V gives CDR1 SGHRS, CDR2 YFSETQ. Trimming removed 3 bases from V and 0 bases from J; junction bases left unmatched: 4. The CDR3 extends over 15 amino acids. CDR3 loop: CASSSLAQSTDTQYF. CDR3 nucleotide sequence: TGCGCCAGCAGCTCACTAGCGCAGAGCACAGATACGCAGTATTTT.

This chain links TRBV6-1 with TRBJ1-1; 8 bases line up with TRBD1. V dropped 5 bases and J dropped 11; count of bases not matched to a gene: 7. The CDR3 runs to 12 residues. Germline assignment: CDR1 MNHNS and CDR2 SASEGT. CDR3 DNA sequence: TGTGCCAGCAGTAACGGACAGGGATCTGCTTTCTTT. Protein: CASSNGQGSAFF.

J is TRBJ2-5 and V is TRBV30; D is undetermined. Germline V lookup: CDR1 GTSNPN, CDR2 SVGIG (reference sequence). V gave up 0 bases and J gave up 1 base, with 6 bases separating them. This CDR3 has 13 residues. This chain's CDR3 is CAWSVIIQETQYF. The DNA for the CDR3 is TGTGCCTGGAGTGTTATCATCCAAGAGACCCAGTACTTC.

This chain uses TRBV6-5 with TRBJ2-2; TRBD1 or TRBD2 may be the D gene (5 bases each). The CDR3 extends over 17 amino acids. Germline lookup yields CDR1 MNHEY and CDR2 SVGAGI. With 0 bases removed from V and 4 bases from J, the gap between germline ends came to 15 bases. Here the CDR3 reads CASSYSSGALSTGELFF. The CDR3 DNA follows: TGTGCCAGCAGTTACTCATCCGGGGCCCTCTCCACCGGGGAGCTGTTTTTT.